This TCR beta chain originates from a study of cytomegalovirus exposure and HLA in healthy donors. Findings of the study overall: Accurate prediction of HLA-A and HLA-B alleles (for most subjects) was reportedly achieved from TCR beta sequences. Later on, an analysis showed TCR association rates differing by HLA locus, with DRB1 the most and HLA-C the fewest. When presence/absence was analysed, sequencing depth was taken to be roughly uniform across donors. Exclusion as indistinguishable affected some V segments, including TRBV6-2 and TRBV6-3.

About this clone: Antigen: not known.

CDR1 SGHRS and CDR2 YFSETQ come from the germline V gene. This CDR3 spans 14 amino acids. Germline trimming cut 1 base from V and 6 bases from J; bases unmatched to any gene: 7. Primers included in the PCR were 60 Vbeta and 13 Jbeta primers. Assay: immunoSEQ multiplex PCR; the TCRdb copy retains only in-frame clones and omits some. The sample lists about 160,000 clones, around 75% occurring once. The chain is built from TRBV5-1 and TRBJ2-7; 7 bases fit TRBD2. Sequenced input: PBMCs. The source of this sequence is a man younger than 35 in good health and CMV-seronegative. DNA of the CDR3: TGCGCCAGCAGCTTGAGGGGCGGGAGTGGCGAGCAGTACTTC. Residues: CASSLRGGSGEQYF.